The T cell receptor (beta chain) described here comes from a study of T cells after yellow fever vaccination. General study findings and limits: A minor fraction of clonotypes spanned both CD4 and CD8 compartments. The study noted that FACS-sorted repertoires could contain abundant clonotypes contaminating from the bulk population.

This clonotype showed up just a few times. The antigen remains unidentified. Universal primer sites and UMIs were introduced during 5'RACE template-switching synthesis of TCR cDNA. TCRdb reprocessed the 5' RACE reads with MiXCR, giving one entry per CDR3 protein. The sample carries about 300,000 distinct CDR3 sequences, around 3.9% recorded once. This TCR was sampled from a man aged 18 to 30 who received the YFV17D yellow fever vaccine. The specimen was PBMCs, collected 5 days after the yellow fever booster vaccination.

CDR3 amino acids: CASKEAQGSNQPQHF. The DNA of the CDR3 is TGTGCCAGCAAGGAAGCACAGGGGTCCAATCAGCCCCAGCATTTT. The chain uses TRBV7-2 and TRBJ1-5; 7 bases fit TRBD1. This CDR3 spans 15 amino acids. CDR1 and CDR2 (germline): SGHTA, FQGNSA. Trimming at V came to 7 bases and at J to 3 bases, leaving 9 bases not matched to a gene.